The TCR beta chain under discussion was sequenced for a study of somatic mutations in cytotoxic T cells in rheumatoid arthritis. Clones were read by immunoSEQ multiplex PCR, and TCRdb kept only the in-frame ones, dropping some. The sample records 21,000 or so clones, about four fifths being singletons. There are 10 residues in the CDR3. V gave up 4 bases and J gave up 6 bases, with 4 bases separating them. Germline assignment: CDR1 SNHLY and CDR2 FYNNEI. The sequenced material came from CD8+ T cells sorted from blood. The receptor was derived from an adult with rheumatoid arthritis. This chain links TRBV2 with TRBJ2-7, with D hard to call. For the CDR3, the DNA is TGTGCCAGCAGTGCCGGCGAGCAGTACTTC. Translation: CASSAGEQYF.